One and the same sample provided the 20 T cell receptor beta chains below, sequenced in a study of T cell responses to AZD1222 COVID-19 vaccine. Libraries were prepared by immunoSEQ multiplex PCR; TCRdb keeps only in-frame clonotypes and omits some of them. The table includes about 150,000 clones, 90% to 95% detected once. This specimen consisted of peripheral blood, obtained on day 0 of MenACWY control vaccination. These receptors originate from an adult in good health.

V and J are TRBV19 and TRBJ1-5; D is unresolved. CDR1 LNHDA and CDR2 SQIVND come from the germline V gene (reference sequence). V lost 3 bases and J 5 bases, leaving 14 bases between the germline ends. The CDR3 has 15 residues. In nucleotides, the CDR3 is TGTGCCAGTAGTATCGGTGTGGCCTCCCATCAGCCCCAGCATTTT. Amino acid sequence: CASSIGVASHQPQHF.

The sample holds one count of this clone. This chain connects TRBV10-2 to TRBJ2-2; tentatively, D is TRBD1 or TRBD2 (6 bases each). The CDR3 sequence is 15 residues long. Germline lookup yields CDR1 WSHSY and CDR2 SAAADI. V was cut by 9 bases and J by 2 bases, with 16 bases left in between. This CDR3 is CASGGRGDNTGELFF. Here the CDR3 DNA reads TGCGCCAGTGGGGGGCGGGGAGACAACACCGGGGAGCTGTTTTTT.

The V gene is TRBV29-1, the J gene TRBJ1-2; D gene uncertain. CDR3 length: 8 residues. Germline CDR1 SQVTM, CDR2 ANQGSEA. Trimming removed 6 bases at V and 6 bases at J, with 2 bases between. As DNA, the CDR3 is TGCAGCGTGCATGGCTACACCTTC. Amino acid sequence: CSVHGYTF.

CDR3: CAALNRDRGTGELFF. CDR3 DNA sequence: TGTGCCGCCCTGAACCGGGACAGGGGGACCGGGGAGCTGTTTTTT. This chain links TRBV10-3 with TRBJ2-2; TRBD1 matches at 11 bases. Germline assignment: CDR1 ENHRY and CDR2 SYGVKD. V lost 11 bases, J lost 5 bases, and 10 bases stayed unmatched. There are 15 residues in the CDR3.

In DNA, the CDR3 is TGTGCCAGCAGTACCGGGAGAGGAGGTGTTAATGAAAAACTGTTTTTT. It codes for CASSTGRGGVNEKLFF. This chain links TRBV27 with TRBJ1-4; D is unresolved. This CDR3 has 16 amino acids. Trimming removed 5 bases from V and 4 bases from J, with 17 bases in between. Germline CDR1 and CDR2: MNHEY and SMNVEV (reference sequence).

The chain couples TRBV6-4 to TRBJ2-3; TRBD2 agrees at 10 bases. V lost 2 bases, J lost 4 bases, and 0 bases stayed unmatched. The V gene's germline CDR1 is MRHNA and CDR2 SNTAGT. The CDR3 has 14 residues. The CDR3 sequence: CASSDTSGADTQYF. The DNA of the CDR3 is TGTGCCAGCAGTGACACTAGCGGGGCAGATACGCAGTATTTT.

This clone was seen a few times. The J gene is TRBJ1-1, the V gene TRBV19; tentatively, D is TRBD1 (6 bases). V gave up 3 bases and J gave up 6 bases, with 14 bases separating them. Germline CDR1 reads LNHDA; CDR2 reads SQIVND (reference sequence). The CDR3 loop spans 14 amino acids. CDR3 nucleotide sequence: TGTGCCAGTAGTATTCGGGGGCTCGGCGCTGAAGCTTTCTTT. It specifies CASSIRGLGAEAFF.

The V call is TRBV2, the J call TRBJ1-1; D is possibly TRBD1 (5 bases). Germline CDR1 and CDR2: SNHLY and FYNNEI. The CDR3 is made up of 14 amino acids. V was clipped by 7 bases and J by 4 bases, with 16 bases between them. CDR3 protein: CASTGLPLSTEAFF. Here the CDR3 DNA reads TGTGCCAGCACGGGACTCCCTTTGAGCACTGAAGCTTTCTTT.

The CDR3 DNA reads TGTGCCAGCAGTTACTCGAAGGGGGTCGTAACCCTCCACTTT. It is translated as CASSYSKGVVTLHF. The chain combines TRBV6-5 with TRBJ1-6, with D tentatively TRBD1 (6 bases). CDR1 and CDR2 (germline): MNHEY, SVGAGI. CDR3 size: 14 residues. V was trimmed by 0 bases and J by 14 bases, leaving 14 bases between them.

This chain connects TRBV5-8 to TRBJ1-1, with 7 bases identical to TRBD1. The V segment lost 4 bases and the J segment 0 bases; nucleotides outside the gene matches: 6. The CDR3 spans 15 residues. Germline V gives CDR1 SGHTS, CDR2 YDEGEE. CDR3 DNA: TGTGCCAGCAGCCCGGGGGGACAGCTGAACACTGAAGCTTTCTTT. Amino acids: CASSPGGQLNTEAFF.

The V and J genes are TRBV27 and TRBJ2-1; TRBD2 matches at 8 bases. The trim removed 2 bases at V and 6 bases at J, leaving 6 bases unmatched. The CDR3 contains 15 residues. Germline assignment: CDR1 MNHEY and CDR2 SMNVEV (reference sequence). Here the CDR3 DNA reads TGTGCCAGCAGTTTAAGCTCTCGGGAGGGCAATGAGCAGTTCTTC. It encodes CASSLSSREGNEQFF.

The CDR3 reads CASSQGTSGGVGSYNEQFF. The CDR3 nucleotides are TGCGCCAGCAGCCAAGGGACTAGCGGGGGGGTCGGCTCCTACAATGAGCAGTTCTTC. V is TRBV4-1 and J is TRBJ2-1, with 15 bases aligning to TRBD2. J gave up 0 bases and V 1 base, and 4 bases lay outside the gene matches. This CDR3 spans 19 amino acids. Germline CDR1 is MGHRA and CDR2 is YSYEKL.

This sequence joins TRBV30 and TRBJ1-3, with 9 bases aligning to TRBD1. The CDR3 has 17 amino acids. The germline CDR1 and CDR2 sequences are GTSNPN and SVGIG (reference sequence). The J segment lost 0 bases and the V segment lost 2 bases, leaving 8 bases of the junction unmatched. The CDR3 DNA reads as TGTGCCTGGAGTACGGGACAGGGTTTGGGCTCTGGAAACACCATATATTTT. The encoded protein is CAWSTGQGLGSGNTIYF.

The chain is built from TRBV6-1 and TRBJ1-5; D not certain. The V end was cut by 0 bases, the J end by 5 bases, with 8 bases between. The length of the CDR3 is 14 residues. Germline CDR1 and CDR2: MNHNS and SASEGT. CDR3 sequence: CASSEARTHQPQHF. The CDR3 DNA follows: TGTGCCAGCAGTGAAGCAAGGACCCATCAGCCCCAGCATTTT.

The J gene is TRBJ1-4, the V gene TRBV29-1, with D unresolved. Trimming removed 7 bases at V and 5 bases at J, with 20 bases between. CDR1 SQVTM and CDR2 ANQGSEA come from the germline V gene. The CDR3 is 15 amino acids. Here the CDR3 DNA reads TGCAGCGCCCGTACTCGGGTAGGGTTCAATGAAAAACTGTTTTTT. Translation gives CSARTRVGFNEKLFF.

There are a few counts of this clone. This chain links TRBV27 with TRBJ1-1, with a possible D match to TRBD1 (6 bases). The V end lost 5 bases, the J end lost 8 bases, and 24 bases lay between the germline ends. Germline V gene lookup returns CDR1 MNHEY and CDR2 SMNVEV (reference sequence). This CDR3 comprises 16 residues. Here the CDR3 DNA reads TGTGCCAGCAGTCCCCACCGATCGACAGGCCGAAAGGAAGCTTTCTTT. It yields the protein CASSPHRSTGRKEAFF.

The chain uses TRBV6-5 and TRBJ1-1; D perhaps matches TRBD1 (5 bases). CDR1 is MNHEY, CDR2 SVGAGI, per germline. The CDR3 is made up of 15 amino acids. Trimming shortened V by 5 bases and J by 3 bases, and 16 bases separated the two germline ends. The CDR3: CASSTRDRGDTEAFF. For the CDR3, the DNA is TGTGCCAGCAGTACCCGGGACCGGGGGGACACTGAAGCTTTCTTT.

V and J are TRBV27 and TRBJ1-4; no reliable D call. Germline loops: CDR1 MNHEY, CDR2 SMNVEV (reference sequence). The V and J ends lost 2 bases and 4 bases respectively, with 8 bases between them. The CDR3 has 14 amino acids. CDR3 in amino acids: CASSLRSLNEKLFF. The CDR3 coding sequence is TGTGCCAGCAGTTTAAGGAGCCTTAATGAAAAACTGTTTTTT.

The chain links TRBV3-1 (or the pseudogene TRBV3-2) to TRBJ1-6; D is unclear. V lost 1 base and J lost 9, with 10 bases in between. Germline-derived CDR1 and CDR2 are LGHDT and YNNKEL (reference sequence). The CDR3 is 14 residues long. The CDR3: CASSQGAPLSPLHF. The CDR3 nucleotides read TGTGCCAGCAGCCAAGGGGCACCACTTTCACCCCTCCACTTT.

In its sample, this clone was seen once. The V and J genes are TRBV6-6 and TRBJ2-7; D unresolved. The V end lost 3 bases, the J end lost 0 bases, and 12 bases lay between the germline ends. This CDR3 has 15 amino acids. Germline V lookup: CDR1 MNHNY, CDR2 SVGAGI (reference sequence). The CDR3 DNA is TGTGCCAGCAGTTATCCGGACGAAAGCTCCTACGAGCAGTACTTC. It specifies CASSYPDESSYEQYF.